Shown below are 2 T cell receptor beta chains from a single sample sequenced in a study of shared clonotypes between healthy human individuals. Clones were sequenced by immunoSEQ multiplex PCR, and TCRdb holds only the in-frame ones, with some missing. The data hold 150,000 to 200,000 clones, with 66% observed a single time. Material: memory CD4+ T cells sorted from blood. Subset reported: CD45RA-negative fraction. These receptors came from a man under 40 in good health.

The rearrangement uses TRBV7-2 and TRBJ2-2; 7 bases fit TRBD2. Germline trimming cut 5 bases from V and 5 bases from J; bases unmatched to any gene: 8. This CDR3 is 15 amino acids long. Germline V gene data show CDR1 as SGHTA and CDR2 as FQGNSA. CDR3 sequence: CASSPASGTTGELFF. CDR3 sequence (DNA): TGTGCCAGCAGCCCCGCTAGCGGCACTACCGGGGAGCTGTTTTTT.

This sequence joins TRBV10-1 and TRBJ2-2; D gene ambiguous. Trimming removed 6 bases from V and 4 bases from J, with 9 bases in between. The CDR3 loop spans 13 amino acids. In germline, CDR1 is WNHNN, CDR2 SYGVQD (reference sequence). CDR3 nucleotides: TGCGCCAGCAGCCCTCGAGGCACCGGGGAGCTGTTTTTT. Protein product: CASSPRGTGELFF.